Following are 2 T cell receptor beta chains from one sample sequenced in a study of T cells in Graves' hyperthyroidism and ophthalmopathy (dated by TCRdb to between 2017 and 2020). The library was made by multiplex PCR. Sequencing was carried out with an Illumina HiSeq 2000. The TCR beta CDR3 regions were amplified from the RNA transcripts. A first-round RT-PCR of the TCR CDR3 used the HTBI primer set with the Qiagen OneStep RT-PCR kit. TCRdb cleaned the public reads at Q25 with fastp, built clones with MiXCR and kept in-frame beta chains. Every CDR3 protein is listed once, alongside the most common genes and DNA of its rows. In this sample the table shows roughly 800,000 distinct CDR3 sequences, approximately 40% of which occur a single time. The top ten hold 7% to 10% of the sample. The source material was blood. Receptors were obtained from a man between 18 and 29 years old with Graves' hyperthyroidism.

This clonotype was picked up a small number of times. V gene TRBV9 combines with J gene TRBJ2-2; D might be TRBD2 (6 bases). The germline gives CDR1 SGDLS, CDR2 YYNGEE. Trimming took 4 bases from V and 2 from J, leaving 15 bases between them. The CDR3 totals 16 residues. CDR3 sequence: CASSSRGTVNTGELFF. CDR3 nucleotides: TGTGCCAGCAGCTCCCGAGGGACTGTCAACACCGGGGAGCTGTTTTTT.

This clonotype occurred a few times. This chain uses TRBV11-2 with TRBJ1-1, with D uncertain. The V gene lost 3 bases and the J gene lost 1 base, with 6 bases spanning the gap. Germline V gene sequence: CDR1 SGHAT, CDR2 FQNNGV. The CDR3 covers 13 residues. The CDR3 reads CASSFTTNTEAFF. Here the CDR3 DNA reads TGTGCCAGCAGCTTTACGACGAACACTGAAGCTTTCTTT. Variable domain in full (rest from reference TRBV11-2 and TRBJ1-1): EAGVAQSPRYKIIEKRQSVAFWCNPISGHATLYWYQQILGQGPKLLIQFQNNGVVDDSQLPKDRFSAERLKGVDSTLKIQPAKLEDSAVYLCASSFTTNTEAFFGQGTRLTVV.